The next 12 T cell receptor beta chains were all read from a single sample in a study of shared clonotypes between healthy human individuals. This table comes from immunoSEQ multiplex PCR, and its TCRdb copy is limited to in-frame clones, with some not included. Here the sample spans about 2.4 million clones, 80% to 95% being singletons. The specimen sequenced was naive CD4+ T cells from PBMCs. Subset: CD45RA+ positively selected. These receptors were taken from a man aged 18-30 years in good health. Some clones in this sample may be carry-over from other donors' samples.

The rearrangement links TRBV29-1 to TRBJ1-4; D possibly corresponds to TRBD1 (5 bases). The CDR3 loop spans 13 amino acids. Germline V lookup: CDR1 SQVTM, CDR2 ANQGSEA. V was clipped by 6 bases and J by 10 bases, with 18 bases between them. The CDR3 coding sequence is TGCAGCGTCGCGGGGACGACCGGTGCAAAACTGTTTTTT. This gives the protein CSVAGTTGAKLFF.

The chain employs TRBV7-2 and TRBJ2-7, with TRBD1 identical over 10 bases. This CDR3 is built from 15 residues. Germline CDR1 reads SGHTA; CDR2 reads FQGNSA. V lost 4 bases to trimming and J lost 3 bases; unmatched junction nucleotides: 6. The CDR3 DNA reads as TGTGCCAGCAGCTCTCCCGGGACAGGGGACTACGAGCAGTACTTC. It yields the protein CASSSPGTGDYEQYF.

This clone was observed once. V usage is TRBV5-1 and J usage is TRBJ2-7; 14 bases match TRBD2. The length of the CDR3 is 19 residues. V shed 3 bases, J shed 0 bases, and the junction held 11 bases outside the gene matches. The germline V gene encodes CDR1 SGHRS and CDR2 YFSETQ. The CDR3 DNA reads as TGCGCCAGCAGCTCACTACCGGGACTAGCGGGAGCTACCTCCTACGAGCAGTACTTC. Residues: CASSSLPGLAGATSYEQYF.

V gene TRBV6-6 combines with J gene TRBJ1-4; D remains ambiguous. The ends were cut back, 8 bases at V and 4 bases at J, with 8 bases in the middle. The CDR3 loop spans 12 amino acids. The germline CDR1 and CDR2 sequences are MNHNY and SVGAGI (reference sequence). As DNA, the CDR3 is TGTGCCAGCCCGAAATTTAATGAAAAACTGTTTTTT. This codes for CASPKFNEKLFF.

The CDR3 spells CASSRGSSTGETQYF. DNA for the CDR3: TGTGCCAGCAGCCGGGGGTCCAGCACTGGGGAGACCCAGTACTTC. This chain connects TRBV7-3 to TRBJ2-5; a weak D match, TRBD2 (6 bases). Germline V gene data show CDR1 as SGHTA and CDR2 as FQGTGA. V lost 5 bases and J lost 5, with 18 bases in between. The CDR3 has 15 amino acids.

The rearrangement links TRBV10-1 to TRBJ2-7; 8 nucleotides match TRBD1. V lost 5 bases to trimming and J lost 7 bases; unmatched junction nucleotides: 16. This CDR3 spans 16 amino acids. The germline gives CDR1 WNHNN, CDR2 SYGVQD (reference sequence). The CDR3 loop is CASSRIRPGQGGEQYF. Here the CDR3 DNA reads TGCGCCAGCAGTAGAATACGCCCAGGACAGGGCGGAGAGCAGTACTTC.

V gene TRBV6-4 combines with J gene TRBJ1-2; 10 positions agree with TRBD1. The ends lost 0 bases at V and 7 bases at J; junction bases unmatched: 5. The germline gives CDR1 MRHNA, CDR2 SNTAGT. The CDR3 sequence is 15 residues long. The CDR3 sequence: CASSDSRQGAFGYTF. Written as DNA, the CDR3 is TGTGCCAGCAGTGACTCGAGACAGGGGGCATTTGGCTACACCTTC.

The chain has TRBV6-5 and TRBJ1-2; possibly TRBD1 for D (6 bases). The V end lost 4 bases, the J end lost 4 bases, and 13 bases lay between the germline ends. CDR1 and CDR2 (germline): MNHEY, SVGAGI. This CDR3 is built from 14 residues. The CDR3 DNA reads as TGTGCCAGCAGTTTTTACAGGGCATCCTATGGCTACACCTTC. This gives the protein CASSFYRASYGYTF.

CDR3 amino acids: CASSLSPAANYEQYF. CDR3 nucleotides: TGTGCCAGCAGCTTGTCACCCGCGGCTAACTACGAGCAGTACTTC. The chain couples TRBV5-6 to TRBJ2-7; D is unresolved. V was shortened by 1 base and J by 3 bases, with 14 bases between the two germline ends. CDR1 and CDR2 from the germline V gene are SGHDT and YYEEEE. This CDR3 comprises 15 residues. The full variable domain, in which reference TRBV5-6 and TRBJ2-7 provide the parts outside the CDR3, is DAGVTQSPTHLIKTRGQQVTLRCSPKSGHDTVSWYQQALGQGPQFIFQYYEEEERQRGNFPDRFSGHQFPNYSSELNVNALLLGDSALYLCASSLSPAANYEQYFGPGTRLTVT.

V is TRBV5-1 and J is TRBJ2-7; 9 nucleotides match TRBD1. J lost 5 bases, V lost 1 base, and 4 bases had no gene match. The CDR3 totals 14 residues. In germline, CDR1 is SGHRS, CDR2 YFSETQ. The CDR3 protein is CASSLTGGVNEQYF. As DNA, the CDR3 is TGCGCCAGCAGCTTGACAGGGGGCGTTAACGAGCAGTACTTC.

This clone was counted between two and nine times. The rearrangement joins TRBV6-1 to TRBJ2-3, with D possibly being TRBD1 (6 bases). V was trimmed by 4 bases and J by 0 bases, leaving 14 bases between them. Germline CDR1 reads MNHNS; CDR2 reads SASEGT. The CDR3 runs to 16 residues. The CDR3 is CASSGTGTRSTDTQYF. The CDR3 DNA follows: TGTGCCAGCAGTGGAACAGGGACGAGGAGCACAGATACGCAGTATTTT.

V and J are TRBV6-4 and TRBJ1-1; tentatively, D is TRBD1 (5 bases). The V end lost 6 bases, the J end lost 1 base, and 9 bases lay between the germline ends. There are 13 residues in the CDR3. Germline CDR1 is MRHNA and CDR2 is SNTAGT. As DNA, the CDR3 is TGTGCCAGCAGAAACCAGGGGAACACTGAAGCTTTCTTT. This gives the protein CASRNQGNTEAFF.